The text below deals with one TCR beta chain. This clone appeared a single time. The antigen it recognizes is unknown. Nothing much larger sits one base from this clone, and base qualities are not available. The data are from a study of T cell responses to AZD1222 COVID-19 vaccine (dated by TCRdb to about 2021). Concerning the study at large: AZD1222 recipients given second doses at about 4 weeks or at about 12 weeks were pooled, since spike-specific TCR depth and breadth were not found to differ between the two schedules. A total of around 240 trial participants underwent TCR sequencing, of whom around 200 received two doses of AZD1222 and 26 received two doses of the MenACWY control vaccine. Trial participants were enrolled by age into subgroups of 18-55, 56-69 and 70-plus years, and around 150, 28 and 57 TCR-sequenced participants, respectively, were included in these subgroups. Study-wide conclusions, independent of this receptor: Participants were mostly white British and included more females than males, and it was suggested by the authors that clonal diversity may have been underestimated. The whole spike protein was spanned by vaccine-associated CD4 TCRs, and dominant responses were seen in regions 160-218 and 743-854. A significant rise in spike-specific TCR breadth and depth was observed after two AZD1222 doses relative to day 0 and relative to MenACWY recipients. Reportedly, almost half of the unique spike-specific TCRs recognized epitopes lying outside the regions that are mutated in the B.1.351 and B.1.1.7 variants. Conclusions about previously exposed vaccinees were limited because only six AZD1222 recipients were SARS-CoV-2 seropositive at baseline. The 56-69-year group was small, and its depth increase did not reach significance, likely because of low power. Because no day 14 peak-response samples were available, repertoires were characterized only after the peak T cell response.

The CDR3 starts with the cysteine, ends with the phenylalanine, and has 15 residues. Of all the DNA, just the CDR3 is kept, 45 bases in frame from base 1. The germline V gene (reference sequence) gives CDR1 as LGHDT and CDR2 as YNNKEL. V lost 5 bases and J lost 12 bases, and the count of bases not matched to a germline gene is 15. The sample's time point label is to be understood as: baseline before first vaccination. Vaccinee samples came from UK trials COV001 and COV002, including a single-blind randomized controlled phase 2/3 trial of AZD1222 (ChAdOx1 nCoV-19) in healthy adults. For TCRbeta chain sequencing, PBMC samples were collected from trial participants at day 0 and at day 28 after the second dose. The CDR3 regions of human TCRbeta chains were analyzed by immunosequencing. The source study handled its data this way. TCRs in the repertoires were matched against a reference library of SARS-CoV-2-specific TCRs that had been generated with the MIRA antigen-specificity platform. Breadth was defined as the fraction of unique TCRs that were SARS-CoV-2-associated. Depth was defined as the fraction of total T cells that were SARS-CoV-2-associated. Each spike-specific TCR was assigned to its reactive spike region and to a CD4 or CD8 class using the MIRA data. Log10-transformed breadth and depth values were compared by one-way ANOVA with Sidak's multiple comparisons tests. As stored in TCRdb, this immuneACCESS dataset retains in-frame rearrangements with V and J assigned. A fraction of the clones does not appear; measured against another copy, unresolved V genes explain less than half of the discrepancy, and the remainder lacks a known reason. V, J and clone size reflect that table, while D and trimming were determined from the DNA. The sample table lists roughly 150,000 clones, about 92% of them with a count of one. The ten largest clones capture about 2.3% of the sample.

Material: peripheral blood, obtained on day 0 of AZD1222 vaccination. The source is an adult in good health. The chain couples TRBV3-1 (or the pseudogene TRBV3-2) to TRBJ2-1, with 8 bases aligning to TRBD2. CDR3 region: CASSSAMGGGSAQFF. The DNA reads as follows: TGTGCCAGCAGCTCAGCCATGGGCGGGGGGAGTGCGCAGTTCTTC.